This T cell receptor (beta chain) was sequenced in a study of OX40 agonist ivuxolimab in advanced cancers. Study information: About 42% of patients had received prior checkpoint inhibitor therapy.

With respect to this clone: No antigen is known for it.

Here immunoSEQ multiplex PCR was the method, and the copy in TCRdb shows in-frame clones only, minus some. The sample carries tens of thousands of clones, 88% recorded once. Study-level findings and limits: Certain nonresponders additionally had low normalized T-cell clonal expansion.

The J segment lost 0 bases and the V segment lost 7 bases, leaving 10 bases of the junction unmatched. The CDR3 loop spans 16 amino acids. Germline lookup yields CDR1 SGHAT and CDR2 FQNNGV. This chain joins TRBV11-2 and TRBJ1-2; TRBD1 agrees at 8 bases. This clonotype originated in an adult with an advanced solid tumor such as melanoma, head and neck, liver or kidney cancer. The source material was CD4+ or CD8+ T cells sorted from blood, sampled in a trial of the OX40 agonist ivuxolimab. CDR3 nucleotide sequence: TGTGCCAGCACACGGACAGGGCTTTTGTCTAACTATGGCTACACCTTC. The encoded protein is CASTRTGLLSNYGYTF.